The 4 T cell receptor beta chains listed next were all sequenced from one sample in a study of lymphopenia after photon versus proton radiotherapy. TCRdb keeps only in-frame clones here, not all; method: immunoSEQ multiplex PCR. The repertoire holds around 26,000 clones, with about 92% as singletons. This specimen was peripheral blood, taken from a patient treated with photon-based radiotherapy. These receptors were taken from a woman in her fifties or sixties with cholangiocarcinoma.

The V and J genes are TRBV30 and TRBJ2-1; a weak D match, TRBD1 (5 bases). Germline CDR1 GTSNPN, CDR2 SVGIG (reference sequence). The ends were cut back, 0 bases at V and 0 bases at J, with 12 bases in the middle. CDR3 length: 16 amino acids. The CDR3 sequence: CAWSVGAASSYNEQFF. In DNA, the CDR3 is TGTGCCTGGAGTGTTGGGGCAGCAAGCTCCTACAATGAGCAGTTCTTC.

CDR3 DNA sequence: TGTGCCAGCAGCGAGCTGGGACAGAGTTCCTATGGCTACACCTTC. This encodes CASSELGQSSYGYTF. The V call is TRBV9, the J call TRBJ1-2; the match to TRBD1 covers 7 bases. CDR1 and CDR2 (germline): SGDLS, YYNGEE. With 3 bases clipped from V and 4 bases from J, the junction kept 9 bases outside the gene matches. The CDR3 is 15 amino acids.

This clone was observed a few times. V is TRBV10-3 and J is TRBJ1-5, with D maybe TRBD1 (6 bases). V was trimmed by 11 bases and J by 5 bases, leaving 16 bases between them. The germline gives CDR1 ENHRY, CDR2 SYGVKD. The CDR3 consists of 13 residues. The CDR3 DNA follows: TGTGCCGCCACAGGGAACGAAGATCAGCCCCAGCATTTT. Translating it yields CAATGNEDQPQHF.

Only one count was recorded for this clone. The chain couples TRBV2 to TRBJ2-7; D remains ambiguous. V dropped 3 bases and J dropped 0 bases, with 12 bases sitting between them. CDR1 is SNHLY, CDR2 FYNNEI, per germline. The CDR3 has 15 amino acids. The CDR3 DNA follows: TGTGCCAGCAGTGACGGGCAGGTCCTCTCCTACGAGCAGTACTTC. It encodes CASSDGQVLSYEQYF. The full variable domain, in which reference TRBV2 and TRBJ2-7 provide the parts outside the CDR3, is EPEVTQTPSHQVTQMGQEVILRCVPISNHLYFYWYRQILGQKVEFLVSFYNNEISEKSEIFDDQFSVERPDGSNFTLKIRSTKLEDSAMYFCASSDGQVLSYEQYFGPGTRLTVT.